This T cell receptor beta chain was captured by sequencing in a study of blood T cells in healthy people across ages. Points from the study as a whole: Changes seen in expanded clonotypes were possibly confounded by donor CMV status left unknown.

A remark on this clonotype: What it binds is unknown.

Germline loops: CDR1 MGHRA, CDR2 YSYEKL. The CDR3 has 14 residues. With 4 bases removed from V and 5 bases from J, the gap between germline ends came to 15 bases. A second about 7 to 12 cycle PCR used barcoded and J-beta primers. Tags on each cDNA molecule came from a template-switch adaptor with 12 random nucleotides. MiXCR, applied by TCRdb to the 5' RACE reads, yields one record per CDR3 protein. The data hold 540,000 or so distinct CDR3 sequences, with more than 45% observed a single time. The source of this sequence is a man at least 80 years old in good health. The sequenced sample was blood. The rearrangement links TRBV4-1 to TRBJ2-7, with a weak D call TRBD1 (6 bases). DNA for the CDR3: TGCGCCAGCAGCCCCGGACAGTTTTTTGACGAGCAGTACTTC. Residues: CASSPGQFFDEQYF.